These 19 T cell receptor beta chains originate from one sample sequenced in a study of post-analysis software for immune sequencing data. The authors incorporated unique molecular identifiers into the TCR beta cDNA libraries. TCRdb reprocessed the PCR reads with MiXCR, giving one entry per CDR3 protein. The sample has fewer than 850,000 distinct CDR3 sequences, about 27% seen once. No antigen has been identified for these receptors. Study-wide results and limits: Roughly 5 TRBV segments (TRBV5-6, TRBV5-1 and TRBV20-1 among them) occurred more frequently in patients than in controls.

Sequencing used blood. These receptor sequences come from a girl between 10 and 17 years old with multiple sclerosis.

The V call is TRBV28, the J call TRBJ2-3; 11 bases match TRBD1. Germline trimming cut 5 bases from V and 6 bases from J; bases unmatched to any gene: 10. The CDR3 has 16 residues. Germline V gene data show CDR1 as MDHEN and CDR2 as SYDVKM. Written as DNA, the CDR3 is TGTGCCAGCAGTACGCACGGACAGGGGGCAGGTGATACGCAGTATTTT. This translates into CASSTHGQGAGDTQYF.

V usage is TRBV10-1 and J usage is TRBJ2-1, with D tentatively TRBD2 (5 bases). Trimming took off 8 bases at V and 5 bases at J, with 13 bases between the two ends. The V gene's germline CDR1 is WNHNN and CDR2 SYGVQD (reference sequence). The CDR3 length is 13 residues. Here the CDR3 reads CASGGSMDNEQFF. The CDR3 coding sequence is TGCGCCAGCGGTGGGAGCATGGACAATGAGCAGTTCTTC.

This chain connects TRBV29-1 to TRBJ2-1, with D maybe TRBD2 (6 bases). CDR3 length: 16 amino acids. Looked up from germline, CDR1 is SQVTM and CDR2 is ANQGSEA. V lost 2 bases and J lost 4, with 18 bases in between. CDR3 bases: TGCAGCGTTGAACGGGCTAGCGCTAGATTATACAATGAGCAGTTCTTC. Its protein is CSVERASARLYNEQFF.

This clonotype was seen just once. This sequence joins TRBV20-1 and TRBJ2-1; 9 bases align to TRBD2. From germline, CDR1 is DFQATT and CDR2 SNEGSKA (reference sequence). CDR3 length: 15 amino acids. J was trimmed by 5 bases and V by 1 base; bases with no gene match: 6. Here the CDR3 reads CSARGSREGHNEQFF. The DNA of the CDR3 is TGCAGTGCTAGAGGATCGCGGGAGGGTCACAATGAGCAGTTCTTC.

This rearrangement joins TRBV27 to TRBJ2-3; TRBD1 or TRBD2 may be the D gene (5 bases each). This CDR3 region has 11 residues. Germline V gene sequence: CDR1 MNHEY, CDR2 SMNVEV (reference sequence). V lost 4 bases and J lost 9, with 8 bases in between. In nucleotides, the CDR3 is TGTGCCAGCAGTTGGGGGTCGACGCAGTATTTT. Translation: CASSWGSTQYF.

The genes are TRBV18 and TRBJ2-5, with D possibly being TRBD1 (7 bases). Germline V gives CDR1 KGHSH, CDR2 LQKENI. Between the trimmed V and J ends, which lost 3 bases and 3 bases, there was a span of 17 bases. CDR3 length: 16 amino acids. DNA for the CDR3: TGTGCCAGCTCACCCGGGGGACAGACAACCAAAGAGACCCAGTACTTC. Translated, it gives CASSPGGQTTKETQYF. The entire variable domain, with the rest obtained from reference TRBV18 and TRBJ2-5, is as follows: NAGVMQNPRHLVRRRGQEARLRCSPMKGHSHVYWYRQLPEEGLKFMVYLQKENIIDESGMPKERFSAEFPKEGPSILRIQQVVRGDSAAYFCASSPGGQTTKETQYFGPGTRLLVL.

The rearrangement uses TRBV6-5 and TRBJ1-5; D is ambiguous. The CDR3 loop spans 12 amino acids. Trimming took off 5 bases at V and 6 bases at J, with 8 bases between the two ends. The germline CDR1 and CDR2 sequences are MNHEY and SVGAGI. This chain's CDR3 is CASSPGRQPQHF. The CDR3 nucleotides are TGTGCCAGCAGTCCAGGCCGTCAGCCCCAGCATTTT.

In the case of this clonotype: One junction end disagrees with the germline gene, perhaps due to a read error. Written as DNA, the CDR3 is TGTGCCTGCAGATCTGGACTAGATCAAGAGACCCAGTACTTC. As protein: CACRSGLDQETQYF. The chain combines TRBV27 with TRBJ2-5, with 7 bases lining up with TRBD2. Germline loops: CDR1 MNHEY, CDR2 SMNVEV (reference sequence). This CDR3 has 14 amino acids.

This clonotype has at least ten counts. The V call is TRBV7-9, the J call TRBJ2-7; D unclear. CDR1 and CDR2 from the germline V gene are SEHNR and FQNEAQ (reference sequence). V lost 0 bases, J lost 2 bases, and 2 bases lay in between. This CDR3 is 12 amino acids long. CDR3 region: CASSLAPYEQYF. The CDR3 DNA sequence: TGTGCCAGCAGCTTAGCCCCCTACGAGCAGTACTTC.

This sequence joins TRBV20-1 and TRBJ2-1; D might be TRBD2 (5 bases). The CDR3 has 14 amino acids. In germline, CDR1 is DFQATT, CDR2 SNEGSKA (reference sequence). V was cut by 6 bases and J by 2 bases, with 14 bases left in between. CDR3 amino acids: CSAAEGRPYNEQFF. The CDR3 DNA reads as TGCAGTGCAGCGGAAGGGCGCCCCTACAATGAGCAGTTCTTC.

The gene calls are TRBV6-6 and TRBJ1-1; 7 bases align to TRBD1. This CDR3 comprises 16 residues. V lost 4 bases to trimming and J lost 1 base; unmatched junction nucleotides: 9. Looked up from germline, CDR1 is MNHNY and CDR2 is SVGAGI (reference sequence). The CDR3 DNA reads TGTGCCAGCAGTTCAAAGGGACAGCTCCGGAACACTGAAGCTTTCTTT. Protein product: CASSSKGQLRNTEAFF.

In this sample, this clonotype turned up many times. CDR3 loop: CASSQYLSYEQYF. The CDR3 DNA reads as TGCGCCAGCAGCCAGTACCTCAGCTACGAGCAGTACTTC. The rearrangement joins TRBV4-3 to TRBJ2-7; D unresolved. Germline V gene sequence: CDR1 LGHNA, CDR2 YSLEER. Trimming removed 3 bases from V and 3 bases from J, with 9 bases in between. The CDR3 extends over 13 amino acids.

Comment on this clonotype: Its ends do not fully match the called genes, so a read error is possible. CDR3 bases: TGTGCCGGCAGCTTAGACGGCGGGAGCAACTACGAGCAGTACTTC. The encoded protein is CAGSLDGGSNYEQYF. The chain carries TRBV7-2 and TRBJ2-7; 7 positions match TRBD2. Germline values: CDR1 SGHTA, CDR2 FQGNSA. CDR3 length: 15 residues.

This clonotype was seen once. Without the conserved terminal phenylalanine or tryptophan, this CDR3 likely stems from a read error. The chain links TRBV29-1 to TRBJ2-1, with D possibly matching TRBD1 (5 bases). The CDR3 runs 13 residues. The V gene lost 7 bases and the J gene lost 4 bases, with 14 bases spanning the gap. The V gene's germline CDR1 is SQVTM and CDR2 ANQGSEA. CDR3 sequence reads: CSGGLGQYNEQFC. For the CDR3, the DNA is TGCAGCGGGGGTTTGGGGCAGTACAATGAGCAGTTCTGC.

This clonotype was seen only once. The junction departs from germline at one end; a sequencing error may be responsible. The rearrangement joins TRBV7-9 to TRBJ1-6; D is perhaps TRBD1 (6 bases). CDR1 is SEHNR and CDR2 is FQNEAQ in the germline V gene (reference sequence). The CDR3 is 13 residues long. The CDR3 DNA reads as TGTGCCAGCAGCTTCCCAGGGGCCTCACCCCCCCACTTT. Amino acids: CASSFPGASPPHF.

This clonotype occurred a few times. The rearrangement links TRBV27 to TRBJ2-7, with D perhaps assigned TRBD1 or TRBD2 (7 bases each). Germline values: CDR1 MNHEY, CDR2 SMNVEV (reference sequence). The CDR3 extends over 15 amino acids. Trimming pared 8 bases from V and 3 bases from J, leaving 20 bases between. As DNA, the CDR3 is TGTGCCAGCGCAGACCTGGGAGGGGACAGCTACGAGCAGTACTTC. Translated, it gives CASADLGGDSYEQYF.

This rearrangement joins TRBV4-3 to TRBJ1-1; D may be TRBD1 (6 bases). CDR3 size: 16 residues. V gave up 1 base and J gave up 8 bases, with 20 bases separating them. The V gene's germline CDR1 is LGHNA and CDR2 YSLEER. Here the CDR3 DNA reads TGCGCCAGCAGCCAAGGAACAGGGACCCCCCTCGAAGAAGCTTTCTTT. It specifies CASSQGTGTPLEEAFF.

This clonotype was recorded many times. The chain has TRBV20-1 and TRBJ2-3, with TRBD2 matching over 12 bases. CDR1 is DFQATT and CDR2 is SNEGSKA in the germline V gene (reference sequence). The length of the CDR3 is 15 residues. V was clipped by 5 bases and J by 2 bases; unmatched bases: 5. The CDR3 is CSARRTSGNTDTQYF. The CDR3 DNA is TGCAGTGCTCGCCGGACTAGCGGGAACACAGATACGCAGTATTTT.

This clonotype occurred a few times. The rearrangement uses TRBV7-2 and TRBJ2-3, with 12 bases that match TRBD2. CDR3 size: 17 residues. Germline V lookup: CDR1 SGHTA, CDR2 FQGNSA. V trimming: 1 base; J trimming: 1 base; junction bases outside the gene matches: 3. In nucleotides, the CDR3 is TGTGCCAGCAGCTTAGAGCCTAGCGGGGGGGGCACAGATACGCAGTATTTT. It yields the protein CASSLEPSGGGTDTQYF.